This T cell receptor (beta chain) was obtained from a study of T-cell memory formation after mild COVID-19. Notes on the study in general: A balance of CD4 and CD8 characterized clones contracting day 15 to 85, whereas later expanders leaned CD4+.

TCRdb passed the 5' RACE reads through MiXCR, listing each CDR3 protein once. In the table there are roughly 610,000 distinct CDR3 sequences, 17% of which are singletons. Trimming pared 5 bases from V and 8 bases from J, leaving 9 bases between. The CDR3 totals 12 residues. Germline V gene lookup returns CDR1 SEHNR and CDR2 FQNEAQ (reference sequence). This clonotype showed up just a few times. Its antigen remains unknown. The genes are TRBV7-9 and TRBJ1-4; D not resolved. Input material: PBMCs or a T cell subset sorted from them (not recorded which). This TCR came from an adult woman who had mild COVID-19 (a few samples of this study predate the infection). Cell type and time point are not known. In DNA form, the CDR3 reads TGTGCCAGCAGCCAACCGACCGAAAAACTGTTTTTT. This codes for CASSQPTEKLFF.